Shown below are 14 T cell receptor beta chains from a single sample sequenced in a study of blood T cells in healthy people across ages. Through a sample-barcoded 5' primer and a J-beta primer mix, a second PCR was run for roughly 7 to 11 cycles. From the 5' RACE reads, TCRdb called clonotypes with MiXCR, one entry per CDR3 protein. The sample has about 970,000 distinct CDR3 sequences; roughly 51% are singletons. Specimen: blood. These receptor sequences come from a woman in her sixties in good health.

The CDR3 protein is CASSLTQTSSYNEQYF. The CDR3 DNA reads TGCGCCAGCAGCTTGACTCAGACTAGCAGCTACAATGAGCAGTACTTC. The J gene is TRBJ2-1, the V gene TRBV5-1; 7 nucleotides align to TRBD2. The closer fit of TRBJ2-7 to the DNA end suggests the J call may be wrong. In germline, CDR1 is SGHRS, CDR2 YFSETQ. The CDR3 spans 16 residues.

This clonotype was counted at least ten times. CDR3 in amino acids: CASSERTYGYTF. Written as DNA, the CDR3 is TGTGCCAGCAGTGAGAGGACATATGGCTACACCTTC. The chain carries TRBV25-1 and TRBJ1-2, with D perhaps matching TRBD1 (5 bases). CDR3 size: 12 residues. Germline assignment: CDR1 MGHDK and CDR2 SYGVNS. Trimming left V 3 bases short and J 5 bases short, with 7 bases between.

This clonotype was detected only once. V gene TRBV4-1 combines with J gene TRBJ2-5; unclear D gene. Trimming took off 3 bases at V and 4 bases at J, with 9 bases between the two ends. CDR3 length: 13 residues. Per germline, CDR1 MGHRA and CDR2 YSYEKL. CDR3 in amino acids: CASSHLRTETQYF. The CDR3 coding sequence is TGCGCCAGCAGCCATCTCCGGACAGAGACCCAGTACTTC.

The chain is built from TRBV7-6 and TRBJ2-7, with D maybe TRBD1 (6 bases). CDR1 is SGHVS, CDR2 FNYEAQ, per germline. Trimming pared 4 bases from V and 1 base from J, leaving 17 bases between. This CDR3 has 16 residues. Here the CDR3 DNA reads TGTGCCAGCAGCTCGAAACTGACAGGAGAATCCTACGAGCAGTACTTC. This codes for CASSSKLTGESYEQYF.

The chain links TRBV7-9 to TRBJ2-1; no definite D call. This CDR3 is built from 16 residues. V was clipped by 1 base and J by 0 bases, with 10 bases between them. Germline assignment: CDR1 SEHNR and CDR2 FQNEAQ (reference sequence). The CDR3 loop is CASSLVMQSSYNEQFF. CDR3 DNA sequence: TGTGCCAGCAGCTTAGTCATGCAGAGCTCCTACAATGAGCAGTTCTTC.

Only a few counts were recorded for this clonotype. V usage is TRBV10-3 and J usage is TRBJ2-7; D not certain. Germline values: CDR1 ENHRY, CDR2 SYGVKD. The CDR3 is made up of 13 amino acids. V was shortened by 7 bases and J by 0 bases, with 10 bases between the two germline ends. CDR3 DNA sequence: TGTGCCATCATGGAAGGGTCCTCCTACGAGCAGTACTTC. Amino acid sequence: CAIMEGSSYEQYF.

The J gene is TRBJ2-5, the V gene TRBV25-1; a weak D match, TRBD1 (5 bases). CDR1 and CDR2 from the germline V gene are MGHDK and SYGVNS. V lost 7 bases to trimming and J lost 2 bases, with 11 bases between them. The CDR3 has 13 residues. CDR3: CASKRGSQETQYF. CDR3 DNA: TGTGCCAGCAAAAGGGGCTCTCAAGAGACCCAGTACTTC.

This clonotype has just a few counts. The rearrangement uses TRBV4-1 and TRBJ1-2; D gene unclear. The V end lost 4 bases, the J end lost 1 base, and 13 bases lay between the germline ends. Germline V gene sequence: CDR1 MGHRA, CDR2 YSYEKL. CDR3 length: 15 amino acids. The CDR3 DNA reads as TGCGCCAGCAGCCCCGTCGGTTCGCGTAACTATGGCTACACCTTC. Protein: CASSPVGSRNYGYTF.

The chain combines TRBV4-1 with TRBJ2-3, with 11 bases fitting TRBD2. The germline CDR1 and CDR2 sequences are MGHRA and YSYEKL. This CDR3 has 15 amino acids. Germline trimming cut 4 bases from V and 3 bases from J; bases unmatched to any gene: 3. The CDR3 DNA follows: TGCGCCAGCAGCCTTAGCGGGAGGGAAACAGATACGCAGTATTTT. The encoded protein is CASSLSGRETDTQYF.

Comment on this clonotype: Germline and junction disagree at one end, which may indicate a read error. The V and J genes are TRBV7-2 and TRBJ2-7, with 11 positions matching TRBD2. Germline CDR1 SGHTA, CDR2 FQGNSA. The CDR3 is 14 amino acids. This CDR3 reads CASILVLAGAEQYF. Written as DNA, the CDR3 is TGTGCCAGCATCTTAGTACTAGCGGGAGCTGAGCAGTACTTC.

This clonotype is a singleton in its sample. The chain uses TRBV11-2 and TRBJ2-1; D not certain. The V and J ends lost 6 bases and 9 bases respectively, with 9 bases between them. CDR1 SGHAT and CDR2 FQNNGV come from the germline V gene. The CDR3 loop spans 11 amino acids. The CDR3 spells CASRFRVEQFF. CDR3 sequence (DNA): TGTGCCAGCAGGTTCCGAGTTGAGCAGTTCTTC. Looking up the rest from reference TRBV11-2 and TRBJ2-1 gives the full variable domain: EAGVAQSPRYKIIEKRQSVAFWCNPISGHATLYWYQQILGQGPKLLIQFQNNGVVDDSQLPKDRFSAERLKGVDSTLKIQPAKLEDSAVYLCASRFRVEQFFGPGTRLTVL.

This chain connects TRBV28 to TRBJ2-7; D is uncertain. Between the trimmed V and J ends, which lost 3 bases and 2 bases, there was a span of 11 bases. Germline assignment: CDR1 MDHEN and CDR2 SYDVKM. The CDR3 totals 14 residues. The DNA for the CDR3 is TGTGCCAGCAGTTTTTTAGTTAACACCTACGAGCAGTACTTC. It translates to CASSFLVNTYEQYF.

This clonotype has a handful of counts. The V call is TRBV7-2, the J call TRBJ2-3; no reliable D call. In germline, CDR1 is SGHTA, CDR2 FQGNSA. V lost 4 bases to trimming and J lost 3 bases, with 14 bases between them. The CDR3 consists of 15 residues. DNA of the CDR3: TGTGCCAGCAGCTCAGCGTTCCCCGGGACAGATACGCAGTATTTT. Translated: CASSSAFPGTDTQYF.

The chain has TRBV2 and TRBJ2-4; D is unclear. The CDR3 runs to 14 residues. CDR1 and CDR2 from the germline V gene are SNHLY and FYNNEI. The ends were cut back, 3 bases at V and 2 bases at J, with 8 bases in the middle. The CDR3 here is CASSDVDPKNIQYF. DNA for the CDR3: TGTGCCAGCAGTGATGTAGATCCCAAAAACATTCAGTACTTC. Full variable domain (outside the CDR3, taken from reference TRBV2 and TRBJ2-4): EPEVTQTPSHQVTQMGQEVILRCVPISNHLYFYWYRQILGQKVEFLVSFYNNEISEKSEIFDDQFSVERPDGSNFTLKIRSTKLEDSAMYFCASSDVDPKNIQYFGAGTRLSVL.